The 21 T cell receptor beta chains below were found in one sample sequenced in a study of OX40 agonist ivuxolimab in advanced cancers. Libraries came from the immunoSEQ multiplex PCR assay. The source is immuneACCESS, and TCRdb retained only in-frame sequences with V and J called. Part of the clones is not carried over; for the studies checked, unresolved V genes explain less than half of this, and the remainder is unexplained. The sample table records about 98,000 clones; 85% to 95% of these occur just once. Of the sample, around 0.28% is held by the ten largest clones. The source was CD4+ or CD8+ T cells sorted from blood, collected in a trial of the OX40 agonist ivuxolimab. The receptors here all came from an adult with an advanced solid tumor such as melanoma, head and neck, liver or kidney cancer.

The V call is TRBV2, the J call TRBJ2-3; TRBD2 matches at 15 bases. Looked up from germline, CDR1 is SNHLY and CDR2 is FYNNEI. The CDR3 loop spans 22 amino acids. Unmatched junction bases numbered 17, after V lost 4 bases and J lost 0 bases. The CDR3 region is CASSGPLSGLAGGTTSTDTQYF. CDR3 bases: TGTGCCAGCAGTGGGCCTCTGTCGGGACTAGCGGGAGGTACCACTAGCACAGATACGCAGTATTTT. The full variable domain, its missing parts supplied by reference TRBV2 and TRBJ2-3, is EPEVTQTPSHQVTQMGQEVILRCVPISNHLYFYWYRQILGQKVEFLVSFYNNEISEKSEIFDDQFSVERPDGSNFTLKIRSTKLEDSAMYFCASSGPLSGLAGGTTSTDTQYFGPGTRLTVL.

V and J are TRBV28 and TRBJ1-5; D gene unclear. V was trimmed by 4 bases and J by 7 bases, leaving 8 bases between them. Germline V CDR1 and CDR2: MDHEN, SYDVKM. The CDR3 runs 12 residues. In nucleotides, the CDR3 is TGTGCCAGCAGTTCCCGCGGACAGCCCCAGCATTTT. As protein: CASSSRGQPQHF.

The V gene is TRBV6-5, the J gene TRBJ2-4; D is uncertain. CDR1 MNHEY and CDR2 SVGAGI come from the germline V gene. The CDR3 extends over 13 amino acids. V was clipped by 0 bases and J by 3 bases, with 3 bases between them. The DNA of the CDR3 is TGTGCCAGCAGTTACTCGGTCAAAAACATTCAGTACTTC. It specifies CASSYSVKNIQYF.

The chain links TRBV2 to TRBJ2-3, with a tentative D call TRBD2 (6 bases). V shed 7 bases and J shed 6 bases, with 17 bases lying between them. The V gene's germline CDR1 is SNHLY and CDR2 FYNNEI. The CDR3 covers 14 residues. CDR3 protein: CASIRGALEDTQYF. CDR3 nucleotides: TGTGCCAGCATCCGCGGGGCATTGGAGGATACGCAGTATTTT.

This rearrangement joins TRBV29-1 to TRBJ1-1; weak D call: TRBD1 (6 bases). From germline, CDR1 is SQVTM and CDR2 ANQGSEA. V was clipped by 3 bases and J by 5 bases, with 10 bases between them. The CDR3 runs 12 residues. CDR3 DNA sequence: TGCAGCGTTGACAACACAGGGACTGAAGCTTTCTTT. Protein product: CSVDNTGTEAFF.

In DNA form, the CDR3 reads TGTGCCAGCAGCCCTACGGCAGGTGTGAACACCGGGGAGCTGTTTTTT. It is translated as CASSPTAGVNTGELFF. This rearrangement joins TRBV7-3 to TRBJ2-2; D not certain. Per germline, CDR1 SGHTA and CDR2 FQGTGA. The CDR3 loop spans 16 amino acids. V was trimmed by 5 bases and J by 1 base, leaving 14 bases between them. Looking up the rest from reference TRBV7-3 and TRBJ2-2 gives the full variable domain: GAGVSQTPSNKVTEKGKYVELRCDPISGHTALYWYRQSLGQGPEFLIYFQGTGAADDSGLPNDRFFAVRPEGSVSTLKIQRTERGDSAVYLCASSPTAGVNTGELFFGEGSRLTVL.

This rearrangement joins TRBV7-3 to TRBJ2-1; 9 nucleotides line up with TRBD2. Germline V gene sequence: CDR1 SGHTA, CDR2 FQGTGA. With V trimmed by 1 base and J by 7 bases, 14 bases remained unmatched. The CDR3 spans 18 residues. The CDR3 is CASSLIGSGGGARNEQFF. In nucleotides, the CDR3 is TGTGCCAGCAGCTTAATAGGCTCTGGCGGGGGGGCCAGAAATGAGCAGTTCTTC.

CDR3 protein: CASSPTGQADYEQYF. The CDR3 nucleotides are TGTGCCAGCTCACCGACGGGACAGGCGGACTACGAGCAGTACTTC. The genes are TRBV18 and TRBJ2-7; 8 nucleotides line up with TRBD1. The trim removed 3 bases at V and 3 bases at J, leaving 7 bases unmatched. The CDR3 sequence is 15 residues long. Germline assignment: CDR1 KGHSH and CDR2 LQKENI. Full variable domain (remainder filled in from reference TRBV18 and TRBJ2-7): NAGVMQNPRHLVRRRGQEARLRCSPMKGHSHVYWYRQLPEEGLKFMVYLQKENIIDESGMPKERFSAEFPKEGPSILRIQQVVRGDSAAYFCASSPTGQADYEQYFGPGTRLTVT.

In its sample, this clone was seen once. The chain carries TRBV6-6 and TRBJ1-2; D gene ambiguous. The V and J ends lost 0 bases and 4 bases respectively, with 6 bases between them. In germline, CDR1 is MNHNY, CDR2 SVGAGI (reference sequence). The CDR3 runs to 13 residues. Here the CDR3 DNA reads TGTGCCAGCAGTTACTCAGGGTTCTATGGCTACACCTTC. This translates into CASSYSGFYGYTF.

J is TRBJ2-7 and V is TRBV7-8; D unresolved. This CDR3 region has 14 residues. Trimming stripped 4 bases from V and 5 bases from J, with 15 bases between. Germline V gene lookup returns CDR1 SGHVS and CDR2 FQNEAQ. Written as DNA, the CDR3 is TGTGCCAGCAGCTCGGAACAGTGGCGACACGAGCAGTACTTC. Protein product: CASSSEQWRHEQYF.

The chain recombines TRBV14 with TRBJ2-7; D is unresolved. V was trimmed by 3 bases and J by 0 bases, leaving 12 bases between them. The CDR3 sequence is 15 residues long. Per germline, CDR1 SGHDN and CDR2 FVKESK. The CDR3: CASSHTRASSYEQYF. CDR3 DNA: TGTGCCAGCAGCCACACAAGGGCCAGCTCCTACGAGCAGTACTTC. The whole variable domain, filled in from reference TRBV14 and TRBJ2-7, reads EAGVTQFPSHSVIEKGQTVTLRCDPISGHDNLYWYRRVMGKEIKFLLHFVKESKQDESGMPNNRFLAERTGGTYSTLKVQPAELEDSGVYFCASSHTRASSYEQYFGPGTRLTVT.

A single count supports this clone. CDR3 nucleotide sequence: TGTGCCAGCAGGGTACAGGGACGGGGAGATTCACCCCTCCACTTT. Translation: CASRVQGRGDSPLHF. V and J are TRBV25-1 and TRBJ1-6, with D possibly matching TRBD1 (6 bases). Germline CDR1 and CDR2: MGHDK and SYGVNS. Trimming took off 6 bases at V and 8 bases at J, with 17 bases between the two ends. CDR3 length: 15 amino acids.

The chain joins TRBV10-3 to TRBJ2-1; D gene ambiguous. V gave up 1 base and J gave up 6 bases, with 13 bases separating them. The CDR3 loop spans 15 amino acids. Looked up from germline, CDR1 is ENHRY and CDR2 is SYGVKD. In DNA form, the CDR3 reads TGTGCCATCAGTGAGTACCTTAGCAGCGTCAATGAGCAGTTCTTC. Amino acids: CAISEYLSSVNEQFF.

The CDR3 spells CASMVAQGINQPQHF. DNA for the CDR3: TGTGCCAGCATGGTCGCCCAGGGGATAAATCAGCCCCAGCATTTT. The J gene is TRBJ1-5, the V gene TRBV6-5; TRBD1 might be the D (6 bases). CDR1 MNHEY and CDR2 SVGAGI come from the germline V gene. CDR3 length: 15 amino acids. V lost 7 bases and J lost 4, with 17 bases in between.

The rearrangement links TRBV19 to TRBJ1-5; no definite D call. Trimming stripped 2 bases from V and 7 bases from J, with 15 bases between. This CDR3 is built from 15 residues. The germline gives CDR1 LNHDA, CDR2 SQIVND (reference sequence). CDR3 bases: TGTGCCAGTAGTATAACCCCGGGGATGACACAGCCCCAGCATTTT. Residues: CASSITPGMTQPQHF.

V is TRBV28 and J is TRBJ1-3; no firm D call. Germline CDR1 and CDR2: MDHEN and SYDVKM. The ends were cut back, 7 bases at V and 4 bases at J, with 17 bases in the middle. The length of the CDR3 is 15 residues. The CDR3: CASTNFEGYGNTIYF. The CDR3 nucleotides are TGTGCCAGCACCAACTTCGAAGGGTACGGAAACACCATATATTTT. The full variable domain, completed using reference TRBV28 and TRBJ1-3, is DVKVTQSSRYLVKRTGEKVFLECVQDMDHENMFWYRQDPGLGLRLIYFSYDVKMKEKGDIPEGYSVSREKKERFSLILESASTNQTSMYLCASTNFEGYGNTIYFGEGSWLTVV.

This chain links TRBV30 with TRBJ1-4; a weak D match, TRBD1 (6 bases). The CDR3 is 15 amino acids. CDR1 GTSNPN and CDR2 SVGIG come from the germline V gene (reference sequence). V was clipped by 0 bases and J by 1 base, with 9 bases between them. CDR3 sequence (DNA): TGTGCCTGGAGTGTGGTAGGGGGAACTAATGAAAAACTGTTTTTT. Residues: CAWSVVGGTNEKLFF.

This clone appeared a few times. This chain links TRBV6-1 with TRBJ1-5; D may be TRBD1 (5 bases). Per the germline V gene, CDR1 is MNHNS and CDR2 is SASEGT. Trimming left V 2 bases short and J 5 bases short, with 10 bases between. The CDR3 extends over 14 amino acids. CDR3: CASSERGSDQPQHF. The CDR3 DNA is TGTGCCAGCAGTGAAAGGGGTTCGGATCAGCCCCAGCATTTT.

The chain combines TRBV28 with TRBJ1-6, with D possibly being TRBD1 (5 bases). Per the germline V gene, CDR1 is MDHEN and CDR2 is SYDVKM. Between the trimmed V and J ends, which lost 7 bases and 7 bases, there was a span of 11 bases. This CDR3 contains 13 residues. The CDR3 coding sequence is TGTGCCAGCACCTGGGGGTGGAATTCACCCCTCCACTTT. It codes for CASTWGWNSPLHF.

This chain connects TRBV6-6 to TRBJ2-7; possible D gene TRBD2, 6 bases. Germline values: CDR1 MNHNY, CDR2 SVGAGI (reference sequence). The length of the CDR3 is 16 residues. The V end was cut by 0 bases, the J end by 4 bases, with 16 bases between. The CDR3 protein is CASSYSPVGGLYEQYV. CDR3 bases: TGTGCCAGCAGTTACTCCCCGGTCGGAGGACTATACGAGCAGTACGTC.

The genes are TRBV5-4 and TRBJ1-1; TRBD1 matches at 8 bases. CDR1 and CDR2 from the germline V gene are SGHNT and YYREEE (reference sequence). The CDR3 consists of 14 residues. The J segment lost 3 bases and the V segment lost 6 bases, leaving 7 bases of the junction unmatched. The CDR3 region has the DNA TGTGCCAGCACCCTGACAGGGGCACACACTGAAGCTTTCTTT. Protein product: CASTLTGAHTEAFF.